Listed below are T cell receptor beta chains from one sample, sequenced in a study of cytomegalovirus exposure and HLA in healthy donors. Clones were read by immunoSEQ multiplex PCR, and TCRdb kept only the in-frame ones, dropping some. The sample records about 140,000 clones, more than 60% being singletons. What was sequenced was PBMCs. The receptors shown here come from a male donor in good health and CMV-seronegative. The CDR3 runs from the conserved cysteine through the conserved F or W.

TRBJ2-7 TRBV6-5 CASSSYRGPKEQYF
TRBJ1-1 TRBV7-9 CASSLVTGGFNEAFF
TRBJ1-3 TRBV5-4 CASSKVGVSSGNTIYF
TRBJ2-7 TRBV6-5 CASSYSVLAGTYEQYF
TRBJ2-1 TRBV7-8 CASSLPLRLAGGQYNEQFF
TRBJ1-5 TRBV30 CAWSPGGGGSRPQHF
TRBJ2-2 TRBV6-5 CASSPDTANTGELFF
TRBJ1-1 TRBV18 CASSPLEGNTEAFF
TRBJ2-3 TRBV7-8 CASGGGRGDTQYF
TRBJ2-3 TRBV5-1 CASSFGGSTDTQYF
TRBJ1-2 TRBV29-1 CSVEGAGGYTF
TRBJ2-5 TRBV21-1 CAITTSPETQYF
TRBJ2-2 TRBV27 CASNSGGLSNTGELFF
TRBJ1-2 TRBV18 CASSPPRTTYPNYGYTF
TRBJ1-1 TRBV15 CATSPQGGLNTEAFF
TRBJ1-2 TRBV7-9 CASSLAPQGSVDYGYTF
TRBJ2-5 TRBV5-6 CASSLAGRGKETQYF
TRBJ2-7 TRBV19 CASSAGRDYEQYF
TRBJ1-2 TRBV6-5 CASTRQGRGYTF
TRBJ2-5 TRBV7-9 CASSLETGKETQYF
TRBJ2-7 TRBV5-6 CASSYPAGSPYEQYF
TRBJ2-3 TRBV25-1 CASSEIHLGPTDTQYF
TRBJ2-1 TRBV10-3 CAISEGAGGLYNEQFF
TRBJ2-1 TRBV7-8 CASSQGLAGFYEQFF
TRBJ2-5 TRBV18 CASSRNRGGGQETQYF
TRBJ2-7 TRBV5-1 CASSLSGGSYEQYF
TRBJ2-7 TRBV29-1 CSVGGDYEQYF
TRBJ1-1 TRBV30 CAWRTGAQNTEAFF
TRBJ2-7 TRBV14 CASSQGSYSEQYF
TRBJ2-1 TRBV11-1 CASSLRPSGGPHEQFF
TRBJ1-5 TRBV19 CASSNYRSGSQPQHF
TRBJ2-7 TRBV9 CASSVNSGGEQYF
TRBJ1-4 TRBV4-1 CASCFRTGVATNEKLFF
TRBJ1-4 TRBV5-1 CASSLAGVANEKLFF
TRBJ2-3 TRBV28 CASTTPLTREGQALSTDTQYF
TRBJ1-2 TRBV30 CAWGNTGGFNYGYTF
TRBJ2-6 TRBV30 CAWTGYSGANVLTF
TRBJ1-4 TRBV4-3 CASSQDSHSLTGANEKLFF
TRBJ1-2 TRBV11-2 CASSSNQGRGSYGYTF
TRBJ2-2 TRBV19 CASSLHLAGSDTGELFF